The next 32 T cell receptor beta chains were all read from a single sample in a study of T-cell reconstitution after alpha-beta-depleted transplantation in children. As it was prepared, the TCRbeta library received unique molecular identifiers. TCRdb fed the PCR reads into MiXCR, producing one record per CDR3 protein. The repertoire consists of a few hundred thousand distinct CDR3 sequences, with about 17% occurring once and the leading ten covering approximately 3%. The sequencing here drew on PBMCs from the stem cell graft donor, taken from the stem cell graft. The receptor set was obtained from a human donor who donated a stem cell graft to a child with acute lymphoblastic leukemia.

The chain has TRBV29-1 and TRBJ2-4; 8 bases line up with TRBD1. After removal of 5 bases from V and 6 bases from J, the junction contained 9 bases not matched to a gene. The germline gives CDR1 SQVTM, CDR2 ANQGSEA. This CDR3 has 14 amino acids. CDR3 residues: CSVLQGAWGNIQYF. The CDR3, as DNA: TGCAGCGTTCTCCAGGGGGCTTGGGGAAACATTCAGTACTTC.

V usage is TRBV10-3 and J usage is TRBJ1-2, with TRBD1 as a possible D gene (6 bases). The CDR3 consists of 11 residues. V dropped 2 bases and J dropped 10 bases, with 8 bases sitting between them. Germline V gene lookup returns CDR1 ENHRY and CDR2 SYGVKD. The CDR3 protein is CAISEDRYYTF. In DNA, the CDR3 is TGTGCCATCAGTGAGGACAGGTACTACACCTTC.

This clonotype was recorded a few times. The gene calls are TRBV7-9 and TRBJ2-1, with 11 bases aligning to TRBD2. V trimming: 5 bases; J trimming: 7 bases; junction bases outside the gene matches: 7. The V gene's germline CDR1 is SEHNR and CDR2 FQNEAQ (reference sequence). There are 15 residues in the CDR3. The DNA for the CDR3 is TGTGCCAGCAGCGCTACCGGGACTAGCGGAAATGAGCAGTTCTTC. It codes for CASSATGTSGNEQFF.

The rearrangement joins TRBV6-1 to TRBJ1-5, with 8 bases fitting TRBD1. Germline V lookup: CDR1 MNHNS, CDR2 SASEGT. CDR3 size: 14 residues. After removal of 10 bases from V and 6 bases from J, the junction contained 11 bases not matched to a gene. For the CDR3, the DNA is TGTGCCACCATGACAGGGGAGGCCAGTCAGCCCCAGCATTTT. Protein sequence: CATMTGEASQPQHF.

This rearrangement joins TRBV27 to TRBJ2-2; tentative D call: TRBD1 (5 bases). The CDR3 spans 17 residues. Germline-derived CDR1 and CDR2 are MNHEY and SMNVEV (reference sequence). V was trimmed by 2 bases and J by 7 bases, leaving 20 bases between them. CDR3 in amino acids: CASSLVSGMLLVGELFF. The CDR3, as DNA: TGTGCCAGCAGTTTAGTGTCAGGGATGTTGTTGGTCGGGGAGCTGTTTTTT.

This clonotype was picked up a small number of times. The chain recombines TRBV29-1 with TRBJ1-6, with a tentative D call TRBD1 (5 bases). V shed 6 bases and J shed 6 bases, with 12 bases lying between them. The CDR3 is 13 amino acids. The germline gives CDR1 SQVTM, CDR2 ANQGSEA. CDR3 sequence: CSVLTELNSPLHF. CDR3 nucleotide sequence: TGCAGCGTATTGACAGAGCTTAATTCACCCCTCCACTTT.

As concerns this clonotype: One end of the junction does not line up with germline, which may come from a read error. As DNA, the CDR3 is TGTACCAGCAGATCAACAGGGGACCCCTCGTCTAGCAATCAGCCCCAGCATTTT. Translation gives CTSRSTGDPSSSNQPQHF. The chain is built from TRBV3-1 and TRBJ1-5; 7 positions match TRBD1. Germline-derived CDR1 and CDR2 are LGHDT and YNNKEL (reference sequence). The CDR3 has 18 amino acids.

This clonotype was observed a few times. V and J are TRBV5-1 and TRBJ2-1; 13 bases match TRBD2. This CDR3 region has 17 residues. Germline trimming cut 6 bases from V and 15 bases from J; bases unmatched to any gene: 21. Germline V gene lookup returns CDR1 SGHRS and CDR2 YFSETQ. CDR3 in amino acids: CASTPWTSGGPDPHPFF. CDR3 DNA: TGCGCCAGCACCCCTTGGACTAGCGGGGGACCCGACCCTCATCCGTTCTTC.

V usage is TRBV5-1 and J usage is TRBJ2-3; TRBD2 aligns across 7 bases. J gave up 0 bases and V 0 bases, and 7 bases lay outside the gene matches. Germline lookup yields CDR1 SGHRS and CDR2 YFSETQ. There are 17 residues in the CDR3. The DNA of the CDR3 is TGCGCCAGCAGCTTGGAAGGGAGCGGGATCAGCACAGATACGCAGTATTTT. Translation: CASSLEGSGISTDTQYF.

Only a few counts were recorded for this clonotype. The V call is TRBV20-1, the J call TRBJ2-1; 7 bases map to TRBD1. Germline CDR1 and CDR2: DFQATT and SNEGSKA (reference sequence). The V and J ends lost 3 bases and 4 bases, in that order; junction bases with no gene match: 9. The CDR3 covers 15 residues. In DNA, the CDR3 is TGCAGTGCTAGGGTCCAGGGACAGCTTTACAATGAGCAGTTCTTC. Protein sequence: CSARVQGQLYNEQFF.

The rearrangement uses TRBV29-1 and TRBJ2-7; 7 bases align to TRBD2. The CDR3 runs 14 residues. The V segment lost 1 base and the J segment 7 bases; nucleotides outside the gene matches: 10. Germline loops: CDR1 SQVTM, CDR2 ANQGSEA. The CDR3 DNA follows: TGCAGCGTTGAAGTAACCACGGGAGGAGGTGAGCAGTACTTC. It codes for CSVEVTTGGGEQYF.

This clonotype was seen only a few times. V and J are TRBV30 and TRBJ2-4, with D possibly being TRBD2 (5 bases). The CDR3 consists of 14 residues. Germline V lookup: CDR1 GTSNPN, CDR2 SVGIG (reference sequence). V dropped 4 bases and J dropped 1 base, with 11 bases sitting between them. The CDR3 DNA follows: TGTGCCTGGAACACGAGAGGGGCCAAAAACATTCAGTACTTC. It codes for CAWNTRGAKNIQYF.

This clonotype was counted only a few times. The chain recombines TRBV20-1 with TRBJ1-1, with 9 nucleotides matching TRBD1. Germline V lookup: CDR1 DFQATT, CDR2 SNEGSKA (reference sequence). The CDR3 contains 13 residues. V lost 5 bases and J lost 11; bases outside the gene matches: 12. The CDR3 sequence is CSAGLSGTGRAFF. The CDR3 nucleotides read TGCAGTGCTGGTCTTTCGGGGACAGGGCGCGCTTTCTTT.

J is TRBJ2-3 and V is TRBV5-6; D is unclear. The germline CDR1 and CDR2 sequences are SGHDT and YYEEEE. V was shortened by 4 bases and J by 6 bases, with 9 bases between the two germline ends. This CDR3 contains 12 residues. The chain's CDR3 is CASSLLSDTQYF. CDR3 sequence (DNA): TGTGCCAGCAGCCTACTCTCTGATACGCAGTATTTT. Based on the CDR3 plus reference TRBV5-6 and TRBJ2-3, the full variable domain is DAGVTQSPTHLIKTRGQQVTLRCSPKSGHDTVSWYQQALGQGPQFIFQYYEEEERQRGNFPDRFSGHQFPNYSSELNVNALLLGDSALYLCASSLLSDTQYFGPGTRLTVL.

The chain carries TRBV18 and TRBJ2-2; 8 positions agree with TRBD2. Germline CDR1 reads KGHSH; CDR2 reads LQKENI. J was trimmed by 0 bases and V by 2 bases; bases with no gene match: 5. This CDR3 has 17 amino acids. CDR3 coding DNA: TGTGCCAGCTCACCAACTAGCGGCGGTCCGAACACCGGGGAGCTGTTTTTT. This codes for CASSPTSGGPNTGELFF.

The chain has TRBV12-3 or TRBV12-4 and TRBJ1-5; D is perhaps TRBD1 (6 bases). The CDR3 spans 14 residues. V lost 2 bases to trimming and J lost 5 bases, with 10 bases between them. The CDR3 region has the DNA TGTGCCAGCAGTTTACAGGGGCCCGATCAGCCCCAGCATTTT. It yields the protein CASSLQGPDQPQHF.

The V call is TRBV7-9, the J call TRBJ1-3, with D maybe TRBD1 (5 bases). Germline values: CDR1 SEHNR, CDR2 FQNEAQ (reference sequence). With 11 bases removed from V and 0 bases from J, the gap between germline ends came to 14 bases. The CDR3 extends over 14 amino acids. The CDR3 sequence: CAWRTGLSGNTIYF. CDR3 sequence (DNA): TGTGCCTGGAGAACAGGACTCTCTGGAAACACCATATATTTT.

A word on this clonotype: This CDR3 is missing its conserved last phenylalanine or tryptophan, likely due to a read error. This chain links TRBV12-3 or TRBV12-4 with TRBJ2-1; no clear D. The length of the CDR3 is 12 residues. The chain's CDR3 is CASGFVYNEQFL. The CDR3 DNA is TGTGCCAGCGGTTTTGTCTACAATGAGCAGTTCTTG.

The chain has TRBV12-5 and TRBJ1-5; 11 nucleotides align to TRBD1. This CDR3 is built from 16 residues. V shed 7 bases, J shed 4 bases, and the junction held 9 bases outside the gene matches. The germline V gene encodes CDR1 LGHNT and CDR2 FRNRAP. In DNA form, the CDR3 reads TGTGCTAGTGCCCACGGGGGGACAGGGGGAAATCAGCCCCAGCATTTT. Its protein product is CASAHGGTGGNQPQHF. The variable domain in full, completed from reference TRBV12-5 and TRBJ1-5, reads DARVTQTPRHKVTEMGQEVTMRCQPILGHNTVFWYRQTMMQGLELLAYFRNRAPLDDSGMPKDRFSAEMPDATLATLKIQPSEPRDSAVYFCASAHGGTGGNQPQHFGDGTRLSIL.

The chain is built from TRBV7-9 and TRBJ2-7, with 12 bases lining up with TRBD2. The CDR3 is 17 residues long. J gave up 5 bases and V 5 bases, and 13 bases lay outside the gene matches. Germline V CDR1 and CDR2: SEHNR, FQNEAQ (reference sequence). The CDR3 DNA reads TGTGCCAGCAGCCCCCGACTAGCGGGAGAGTCAACCCACGAGCAGTACTTC. It codes for CASSPRLAGESTHEQYF.

This chain uses TRBV5-1 with TRBJ2-7; the D gene is possibly TRBD2 (6 bases). Germline CDR1 SGHRS, CDR2 YFSETQ. This CDR3 has 18 amino acids. V was cut by 0 bases and J by 7 bases, with 26 bases left in between. CDR3 protein: CASSLGGDLTGRRGEQYF. CDR3 DNA sequence: TGCGCCAGCAGCTTGGGGGGGGACCTAACGGGACGGCGTGGTGAGCAGTACTTC.

This clonotype was observed a few times. The J gene is TRBJ1-1, the V gene TRBV7-8; perhaps TRBD1 as D (5 bases). Germline V CDR1 and CDR2: SGHVS, FQNEAQ. The V and J ends lost 5 bases and 2 bases respectively, with 12 bases between them. The CDR3 loop spans 14 amino acids. The CDR3 loop is CASSPPTGNTEAFF. For the CDR3, the DNA is TGTGCCAGCAGCCCCCCAACAGGTAACACTGAAGCTTTCTTT.

This clonotype was counted only a few times. The chain recombines TRBV7-2 with TRBJ2-3; 9 positions agree with TRBD2. The length of the CDR3 is 16 residues. The germline gives CDR1 SGHTA, CDR2 FQGNSA. J lost 2 bases, V lost 2 bases, and 5 bases had no gene match. This CDR3 reads CASSLIAGVLTDTQYF. The CDR3 region has the DNA TGTGCCAGCAGCTTAATAGCGGGAGTTCTCACAGATACGCAGTATTTT. The whole variable domain, filled in from reference TRBV7-2 and TRBJ2-3, reads GAGVSQSPSNKVTEKGKDVELRCDPISGHTALYWYRQSLGQGLEFLIYFQGNSAPDKSGLPSDRFSAERTGGSVSTLTIQRTQQEDSAVYLCASSLIAGVLTDTQYFGPGTRLTVL.

The chain uses TRBV30 and TRBJ1-5, with TRBD1 matching over 8 bases. CDR3 size: 15 residues. Germline CDR1 and CDR2: GTSNPN and SVGIG (reference sequence). With V trimmed by 5 bases and J by 4 bases, 10 bases remained unmatched. CDR3 protein: CAWETGQGTNQPQHF. In DNA form, the CDR3 reads TGTGCCTGGGAGACCGGACAGGGAACTAATCAGCCCCAGCATTTT.

The V gene is TRBV4-1, the J gene TRBJ2-1; D is unclear. Germline V gene sequence: CDR1 MGHRA, CDR2 YSYEKL. The CDR3 runs 16 residues. Trimming took off 0 bases at V and 0 bases at J, with 9 bases between the two ends. The chain's CDR3 is CASSQDGADSYNEQFF. DNA for the CDR3: TGCGCCAGCAGCCAAGATGGCGCGGACTCCTACAATGAGCAGTTCTTC.

Only a few counts were recorded for this clonotype. V gene TRBV3-1 combines with J gene TRBJ2-7; D ambiguous. Germline V gives CDR1 LGHDT, CDR2 YNNKEL (reference sequence). Trimming removed 7 bases at V and 2 bases at J, with 15 bases between. The length of the CDR3 is 14 residues. The CDR3 protein is CASMSGGIPYEQYF. The CDR3 region has the DNA TGTGCCAGCATGTCAGGTGGGATCCCCTACGAGCAGTACTTC.

This chain joins TRBV20-1 and TRBJ2-1; no reliable D call. Germline CDR1 and CDR2: DFQATT and SNEGSKA (reference sequence). V was shortened by 0 bases and J by 0 bases, with 9 bases between the two germline ends. CDR3 length: 15 amino acids. As DNA, the CDR3 is TGCAGTGCTAGAGATTTGGAAAGCTCCTACAATGAGCAGTTCTTC. Translated: CSARDLESSYNEQFF.

V gene TRBV10-1 combines with J gene TRBJ2-7; 8 bases map to TRBD2. Germline values: CDR1 WNHNN, CDR2 SYGVQD (reference sequence). The CDR3 is 13 residues long. J gave up 2 bases and V 4 bases, and 1 base lay outside the gene matches. The CDR3 loop reads CASSGSGAYEQYF. In DNA, the CDR3 is TGCGCCAGCAGTGGTAGCGGGGCCTACGAGCAGTACTTC.

The rearrangement joins TRBV5-1 to TRBJ1-1; D not resolved. The germline V and J ends were trimmed by 2 bases and 5 bases, with 10 bases remaining between them. This CDR3 has 13 residues. Per the germline V gene, CDR1 is SGHRS and CDR2 is YFSETQ. CDR3 sequence reads: CASSFPGSTEAFF. The DNA of the CDR3 is TGCGCCAGCAGCTTCCCGGGTTCGACTGAAGCTTTCTTT. Based on the CDR3 plus reference TRBV5-1 and TRBJ1-1, the full variable domain is KAGVTQTPRYLIKTRGQQVTLSCSPISGHRSVSWYQQTPGQGLQFLFEYFSETQRNKGNFPGRFSGRQFSNSRSEMNVSTLELGDSALYLCASSFPGSTEAFFGQGTRLTVV.

V is TRBV7-7 and J is TRBJ2-5; tentatively, D is TRBD1 or TRBD2 (5 bases each). The CDR3 sequence is 13 residues long. Germline CDR1 reads SSHAT; CDR2 reads FNYEAQ (reference sequence). V was cut by 1 base and J by 5 bases, with 8 bases left in between. CDR3 sequence reads: CASSLVGDETQYF. Written as DNA, the CDR3 is TGTGCCAGCAGCTTAGTAGGGGACGAGACCCAGTACTTC.

This clonotype appeared many times. Here the CDR3 DNA reads TGCGCCAGCAGTTCTACAGGGAGTTCCTACGAGCAGTACTTC. Translated: CASSSTGSSYEQYF. The rearrangement uses TRBV5-1 and TRBJ2-7; D possibly corresponds to TRBD1 (6 bases). Germline CDR1 reads SGHRS; CDR2 reads YFSETQ. The ends were cut back, 5 bases at V and 1 base at J, with 13 bases in the middle. The CDR3 spans 14 residues.

Here the CDR3 reads CASSQAPGVIDEQFF. DNA for the CDR3: TGTGCCAGCTCTCAAGCCCCGGGAGTAATCGATGAGCAGTTCTTC. The V call is TRBV7-7, the J call TRBJ2-1; D possibly corresponds to TRBD2 (6 bases). The CDR3 has 15 amino acids. V was cut by 8 bases and J by 8 bases, with 22 bases left in between. CDR1 is SSHAT and CDR2 is FNYEAQ in the germline V gene (reference sequence).